This T cell receptor (beta chain) came from a study of blood T cell repertoires in COVID-19. Germline assignment: CDR1 MNHEY and CDR2 SMNVEV (reference sequence). This CDR3 has 15 residues. The V and J ends lost 5 bases and 5 bases, in that order; junction bases with no gene match: 9. Sequencing used immunoSEQ multiplex PCR; TCRdb keeps in-frame clones, though not all of them. The table has some 74,000 clones, approximately 91% seen once. The TCR was taken from a man aged 45-60 years with COVID-19, enrolled during active disease. This chain connects TRBV27 to TRBJ1-5; the match to TRBD1 covers 7 bases. Input material: peripheral blood. In DNA, the CDR3 is TGTGCCAGCAGTCGAGACAGGGACCCCTATCAGCCCCAGCATTTT. Translating it yields CASSRDRDPYQPQHF.